Shown below are 27 T cell receptor beta chains from a single sample sequenced in a study of response to subunit inactivated influenza vaccine. A single record per CDR3 protein comes from TCRdb applying MiXCR to the RT-PCR reads. The table has around 540,000 distinct CDR3 sequences, approximately 12% seen once. Here the sequenced sample was PBMCs from blood, taken on the day of vaccination. The receptors shown here come from a man in his fifties or sixties who received an inactivated influenza vaccine.

The table lists this clonotype with a few counts. CDR3 DNA sequence: TGTGCCAGCAGTTACTCGCCGGGACAGGGTCTGAGCGAGCAGTACTTC. This sequence encodes CASSYSPGQGLSEQYF. The genes are TRBV6-2 or TRBV6-3 and TRBJ2-7; TRBD1 matches at 9 bases. Looked up from germline, CDR1 is MNHEY and CDR2 is SVGEGT. The CDR3 covers 16 residues. With 0 bases clipped from V and 6 bases from J, the junction kept 9 bases outside the gene matches.

This clonotype was picked up a small number of times. V usage is TRBV20-1 and J usage is TRBJ1-6; 8 nucleotides align to TRBD1. The V and J ends lost 6 bases and 7 bases, in that order; junction bases with no gene match: 8. Germline values: CDR1 DFQATT, CDR2 SNEGSKA (reference sequence). The CDR3 has 14 residues. CDR3 amino acids: CSALRTGPNSPLHF. CDR3 DNA: TGCAGTGCCCTACGGACAGGGCCGAATTCACCCCTCCACTTT.

This clonotype was counted ten times or more. CDR3 nucleotide sequence: TGCGCCAGCAGCAGGTCGACAGGAAATGAAAAACTGTTTTTT. This codes for CASSRSTGNEKLFF. This chain links TRBV5-1 with TRBJ1-4; possible D gene TRBD1, 6 bases. Germline CDR1 reads SGHRS; CDR2 reads YFSETQ. V lost 4 bases, J lost 5 bases, and 12 bases lay in between. The CDR3 is made up of 14 amino acids.

The chain recombines TRBV6-2 or TRBV6-3 with TRBJ1-1, with 12 bases lining up with TRBD1. CDR1 is MNHEY and CDR2 is SVGEGT in the germline V gene. The length of the CDR3 is 15 residues. V gave up 2 bases and J gave up 10 bases; unmatched junction bases: 8. DNA of the CDR3: TGTGCCAGCAGTTACATGGGACAGGGGGCCGGACGAGCTTTCTTT. Amino acid sequence: CASSYMGQGAGRAFF.

CDR3 loop: CASSSGLFAGEQFF. Here the CDR3 DNA reads TGTGCCAGCAGCTCAGGACTCTTTGCCGGTGAGCAGTTCTTC. The gene calls are TRBV7-2 and TRBJ2-1; D is perhaps TRBD2 (5 bases). The CDR3 has 14 residues. Germline CDR1 SGHTA, CDR2 FQGNSA. V was clipped by 4 bases and J by 9 bases, with 16 bases between them. Filled out from reference TRBV7-2 and TRBJ2-1, the complete variable domain reads GAGVSQSPSNKVTEKGKDVELRCDPISGHTALYWYRQSLGQGLEFLIYFQGNSAPDKSGLPSDRFSAERTGGSVSTLTIQRTQQEDSAVYLCASSSGLFAGEQFFGPGTRLTVL.

This clonotype has more than one count but fewer than ten. The V and J genes are TRBV7-9 and TRBJ1-1; the D is unclear. Between the trimmed V and J ends, which lost 7 bases and 0 bases, there was a span of 18 bases. Germline V lookup: CDR1 SEHNR, CDR2 FQNEAQ (reference sequence). The CDR3 is 16 residues long. CDR3 residues: CASNLDGSLMNTEAFF. The CDR3 DNA sequence: TGTGCCAGCAACCTGGACGGGTCGTTGATGAACACTGAAGCTTTCTTT.

The gene calls are TRBV3-1 and TRBJ2-1; D is unclear. The length of the CDR3 is 13 residues. Trimming stripped 2 bases from V and 8 bases from J, with 10 bases between. Germline lookup yields CDR1 LGHDT and CDR2 YNNKEL (reference sequence). The CDR3 loop reads CASSQPTRDEQFF. The CDR3 DNA reads TGTGCCAGCAGCCAACCAACAAGAGATGAGCAGTTCTTC.

This rearrangement joins TRBV14 to TRBJ2-5; maybe TRBD2 (5 bases). CDR1 is SGHDN and CDR2 is FVKESK in the germline V gene. The V end lost 1 base, the J end lost 7 bases, and 13 bases lay between the germline ends. The CDR3 is 14 amino acids. CDR3 region: CASSQGRHGRTQYF. CDR3 nucleotides: TGTGCCAGCAGCCAAGGCCGCCATGGGAGGACCCAGTACTTC.

The chain links TRBV6-5 to TRBJ1-4; the D gene is possibly TRBD1 (6 bases). This CDR3 region has 15 residues. The germline V and J ends were trimmed by 0 bases and 7 bases, with 12 bases remaining between them. CDR1 is MNHEY, CDR2 SVGAGI, per germline. CDR3 DNA: TGTGCCAGCAGTTACTCTTCGGGGGCAGGTGAAAAACTGTTTTTT. Translation gives CASSYSSGAGEKLFF.

This clonotype was counted a few times. This sequence joins TRBV9 and TRBJ2-1, with a tentative D call TRBD2 (5 bases). The CDR3 contains 12 residues. The V end lost 1 base, the J end lost 9 bases, and 8 bases lay between the germline ends. Germline CDR1 reads SGDLS; CDR2 reads YYNGEE. In DNA, the CDR3 is TGTGCCAGCAGCGTATTCGAGGGTGAGCAGTTCTTC. It encodes CASSVFEGEQFF.

This clonotype came up many times. This chain connects TRBV12-3 or TRBV12-4 to TRBJ1-1, with D unresolved. This CDR3 has 13 residues. V was pared by 6 bases and J by 0 bases, with 8 bases between. CDR3 DNA sequence: TGTGCCAGCAGCCTGGCTATGAACACTGAAGCTTTCTTT. Its translation is CASSLAMNTEAFF.

A word on this clonotype: A read error may produce the germline difference seen at one junction end. This chain connects TRBV28 to TRBJ2-1; 9 bases fit TRBD2. The CDR3 is 13 amino acids. CDR1 MDHEN and CDR2 SYDVKM come from the germline V gene. CDR3 bases: TGTGCCAGCAGGCGGGGGGGCCACGATGACCAGTTCTTC. This sequence encodes CASRRGGHDDQFF.

This clonotype appeared many times. The V gene is TRBV7-6, the J gene TRBJ1-1; D unclear. The CDR3 extends over 15 amino acids. V shed 1 base and J shed 0 bases, with 9 bases lying between them. Per germline, CDR1 SGHVS and CDR2 FNYEAQ. CDR3 sequence (DNA): TGTGCCAGCAGCTTAGTAAAGAACATGAACACTGAAGCTTTCTTT. Residues: CASSLVKNMNTEAFF.

This clonotype was observed a few times. This chain uses TRBV20-1 with TRBJ2-7; TRBD1 matches at 7 bases. Trimming at V came to 3 bases and at J to 1 base, leaving 9 bases not matched to a gene. CDR1 and CDR2 from the germline V gene are DFQATT and SNEGSKA (reference sequence). This CDR3 spans 15 amino acids. In nucleotides, the CDR3 is TGCAGTGCTAGTGGGGCAACAGGGGAGTCCTACGAGCAGTACTTC. Translated: CSASGATGESYEQYF.

This clonotype was counted only a few times. V gene TRBV20-1 combines with J gene TRBJ1-2; 7 nucleotides line up with TRBD1. This CDR3 is built from 10 residues. CDR1 and CDR2 from the germline V gene are DFQATT and SNEGSKA (reference sequence). Trimming removed 0 bases from V and 14 bases from J; junction bases left unmatched: 3. In DNA form, the CDR3 reads TGCAGTGCTAGAGATTTACAGGGGACCTTC. Translating it yields CSARDLQGTF.

A few counts support this clonotype. V usage is TRBV12-3 or TRBV12-4 and J usage is TRBJ2-1, with 7 positions matching TRBD2. J gave up 4 bases and V 6 bases, and 6 bases lay outside the gene matches. The CDR3 is made up of 14 amino acids. The CDR3 coding sequence is TGTGCCAGCAGGACCGGGACTACGTACAATGAGCAGTTCTTC. Translating gives CASRTGTTYNEQFF.

This clonotype was observed a few times. This sequence joins TRBV15 and TRBJ1-1; 7 bases line up with TRBD1. The CDR3 totals 14 residues. Per germline, CDR1 LNHNV and CDR2 YYDKDF (reference sequence). V lost 7 bases and J lost 5; bases outside the gene matches: 10. As DNA, the CDR3 is TGTGCCACCACCCCCGACAGGGTGGGGACTGAAGCTTTCTTT. Translation: CATTPDRVGTEAFF.

This clonotype was counted many times. The J gene is TRBJ2-7, the V gene TRBV5-1; TRBD1 matches 11 bases. The CDR3 is 15 amino acids. Trimming cost V 5 bases and J 10 bases; bases outside gene matches: 14. Looked up from germline, CDR1 is SGHRS and CDR2 is YFSETQ. The CDR3 DNA is TGCGCCAGCAGGAAAATACCGGGACAGGGGGGGTACCAGTACTTC. Translating it yields CASRKIPGQGGYQYF.

This clonotype has just a few counts. The chain uses TRBV11-2 and TRBJ2-5; TRBD1 matches at 7 bases. J gave up 7 bases and V 0 bases, and 14 bases lay outside the gene matches. The CDR3 totals 17 residues. Germline assignment: CDR1 SGHAT and CDR2 FQNNGV. CDR3 sequence: CASSLERRGGGRGTQYF. The CDR3 DNA sequence: TGTGCCAGCAGCTTAGAAAGACGAGGGGGCGGAAGGGGGACCCAGTACTTC.

The genes are TRBV11-1 and TRBJ2-7, with a weak D call TRBD1 (5 bases). CDR3 length equals 13 residues. Germline loops: CDR1 SGHAT, CDR2 FQDESV (reference sequence). V lost 1 base to trimming and J lost 9 bases, with 13 bases between them. In DNA form, the CDR3 reads TGTGCCAGCAGCTTAGATACAGGCCTACGGCAGTACTTC. Translating it yields CASSLDTGLRQYF.

In this sample, this clonotype turned up once. The rearrangement links TRBV4-2 to TRBJ2-5, with 7 bases matching TRBD1. Germline-derived CDR1 and CDR2 are LGHNA and YNFKEQ. The CDR3 sequence is 15 residues long. J was trimmed by 1 base and V by 1 base; bases with no gene match: 3. This chain's CDR3 is CASSQGGTVQETQYF. The CDR3 nucleotides are TGTGCCAGCAGCCAAGGGGGGACAGTCCAAGAGACCCAGTACTTC.

This clonotype was counted a few times. The chain uses TRBV7-8 and TRBJ2-1; possibly TRBD1 for D (5 bases). Between the trimmed V and J ends, which lost 5 bases and 12 bases, there was a span of 17 bases. Germline loops: CDR1 SGHVS, CDR2 FQNEAQ. The CDR3 runs to 13 residues. The CDR3 protein is CASSIDSRGWQFF. The DNA for the CDR3 is TGTGCCAGCAGCATCGACAGCCGCGGATGGCAGTTCTTC.

Only a few counts were recorded for this clonotype. The chain combines TRBV6-2 or TRBV6-3 with TRBJ2-1; D remains unclear. The CDR3 runs to 14 residues. The V gene lost 0 bases and the J gene lost 9 bases, with 12 bases spanning the gap. Germline CDR1 MNHEY, CDR2 SVGEGT. The CDR3 coding sequence is TGTGCCAGCAGTTACTCGACCTTTTTTAGTGAGCAGTTCTTC. Protein sequence: CASSYSTFFSEQFF.

There are a few counts of this clonotype. This rearrangement joins TRBV18 to TRBJ2-1; 12 nucleotides line up with TRBD2. Per the germline V gene, CDR1 is KGHSH and CDR2 is LQKENI. Trimming took 3 bases from V and 9 from J; bases not matched to a gene: 3. CDR3 length: 14 amino acids. The CDR3, as DNA: TGTGCCAGCTCACCCGGACTAGCGGGAAGTGAGCAGTTCTTC. Translated: CASSPGLAGSEQFF.

This clonotype was counted many times. This CDR3 is CASSDDLGFNEQYF. Here the CDR3 DNA reads TGTGCCAGCAGTGATGATCTGGGTTTCAACGAGCAGTACTTC. V usage is TRBV2 and J usage is TRBJ2-7; D is unclear. This CDR3 comprises 14 residues. CDR1 and CDR2 from the germline V gene are SNHLY and FYNNEI. V lost 3 bases, J lost 5 bases, and 14 bases lay in between.

Ten or more counts support this clonotype. V usage is TRBV5-1 and J usage is TRBJ2-1; possibly TRBD2 for D (5 bases). Germline V gene sequence: CDR1 SGHRS, CDR2 YFSETQ. Trimming shortened V by 0 bases and J by 9 bases, and 22 bases separated the two germline ends. There are 17 residues in the CDR3. CDR3 DNA: TGCGCCAGCAGCTTGGGGTCGGGAAGAATGATAGGCGGTGAGCAGTTCTTC. It yields the protein CASSLGSGRMIGGEQFF.

This clonotype showed up many times. The genes are TRBV6-2 or TRBV6-3 and TRBJ1-5; perhaps TRBD1 as D (5 bases). This CDR3 is built from 17 residues. The V and J ends lost 0 bases and 0 bases respectively, with 12 bases between them. CDR1 and CDR2 (germline): MNHEY, SVGEGT. CDR3 loop: CASSYSRGYTSNQPQHF. In DNA form, the CDR3 reads TGTGCCAGCAGTTACTCACGGGGGTACACTAGCAATCAGCCCCAGCATTTT.